This T cell receptor beta chain was sequenced in a study of T cell repertoires in cytomegalovirus infection. Turning to the study itself: Recently identified HLA-C-restricted CMV epitopes were used, and well-studied HLA-B-restricted CMV epitopes were used as well. Public TCR beta signatures were indicative of both CMV infection and a matching HLA type. Overall study findings and caveats: Ex vivo, HLA-C-restricted CMV-specific TCR beta clonotypes prevailed over the rest of the response. Summed frequency of public TCR beta families distinguished CMV carriers with the relevant HLA.

The CDR3 has 18 amino acids. Germline loops: CDR1 SGDLS, CDR2 YYNGEE. The ends lost 3 bases at V and 4 bases at J; junction bases unmatched: 16. TCRdb used MiXCR to reprocess the reads, holding one entry per CDR3 protein. The sample includes about a million distinct CDR3 sequences, roughly 30% of them seen just once. On this clonotype itself: Its antigen is still unknown.

The chain uses TRBV9 and TRBJ1-2; 9 bases match TRBD1. The source material was cultured CD8+ T cells from PBMCs, sampled from culture after CMV antigen stimulation. The TCR sequence derives from a human donor in good health (CMV status not recorded). Some clones in this sample may be carry-over from other donors' samples. The CDR3 reads CASSETGTGRSGVYGYTF. DNA for the CDR3: TGTGCCAGCAGCGAGACCGGGACAGGGAGGAGTGGAGTCTATGGCTACACCTTC.